This passage covers 6 T cell receptor beta chains from one sample sequenced in a study of blood T cell repertoires in COVID-19. The assay was immunoSEQ multiplex PCR, and TCRdb's table has in-frame clones only and misses some. Of around 93,000 clones listed, 75% to 90% were seen once; the top ten hold around 10%. Sequenced material: peripheral blood. Every receptor here comes from a man aged 80 or over with acute or convalescent COVID-19.

The chain links TRBV5-4 to TRBJ2-7; 13 nucleotides align to TRBD2. CDR1 and CDR2 (germline): SGHNT, YYREEE (reference sequence). CDR3 length: 17 residues. After removal of 5 bases from V and 6 bases from J, the junction contained 14 bases not matched to a gene. For the CDR3, the DNA is TGTGCCAGCAGTCCTAGTTCCGGGACTAGCGGGAAAAGCGAGCAGTACTTC. It translates to CASSPSSGTSGKSEQYF.

The gene calls are TRBV5-5 and TRBJ1-3; 7 bases map to TRBD1. CDR1 and CDR2 (germline): SGHKS, YYEKEE (reference sequence). J lost 3 bases, V lost 0 bases, and 3 bases had no gene match. This CDR3 is 15 amino acids long. CDR3 amino acids: CASSLEGAGGNTIYF. The CDR3 DNA follows: TGTGCCAGCAGCTTGGAGGGGGCTGGTGGAAACACCATATATTTT. The variable domain in full, with the rest retrieved from reference TRBV5-5 and TRBJ1-3, is DAGVTQSPTHLIKTRGQQVTLRCSPISGHKSVSWYQQVLGQGPQFIFQYYEKEERGRGNFPDRFSARQFPNYSSELNVNALLLGDSALYLCASSLEGAGGNTIYFGEGSWLTVV.

The rearrangement links TRBV6-2 or TRBV6-3 to TRBJ2-1; 12 nucleotides align to TRBD2. The CDR3 runs to 15 residues. The germline V gene encodes CDR1 MNHEY and CDR2 SVGEGT. The V and J ends lost 6 bases and 8 bases, in that order; junction bases with no gene match: 8. This CDR3 is CASSDPSGRADEQFF. The DNA for the CDR3 is TGTGCCAGCAGCGACCCTAGCGGGAGGGCAGATGAGCAGTTCTTC.

The rearrangement joins TRBV3-1 (or the pseudogene TRBV3-2) to TRBJ1-4; unclear D gene. CDR3 length equals 16 residues. Trimming took 0 bases from V and 4 from J, leaving 12 bases between them. Germline lookup yields CDR1 LGHDT and CDR2 YNNKEL (reference sequence). CDR3 in amino acids: CASSQERGRINEKLFF. The CDR3 nucleotides read TGTGCCAGCAGCCAAGAACGCGGGAGAATTAATGAAAAACTGTTTTTT.

The chain recombines TRBV28 with TRBJ1-5; D remains ambiguous. The CDR3 has 15 amino acids. Deletions cut 2 bases from V and 3 bases from J, with 11 bases between. Germline V gene lookup returns CDR1 MDHEN and CDR2 SYDVKM. Written as DNA, the CDR3 is TGTGCCAGCAGTTTAACAGAAATAGACAATCAGCCCCAGCATTTT. Protein product: CASSLTEIDNQPQHF.

The CDR3 nucleotides are TGCAGTGCTAGTACCTCAGGGCACTCTGGAAACACCATATATTTT. It yields the protein CSASTSGHSGNTIYF. The chain joins TRBV20-1 to TRBJ1-3, with a possible D match to TRBD1 (5 bases). Trimming removed 3 bases from V and 0 bases from J, with 12 bases in between. Germline lookup yields CDR1 DFQATT and CDR2 SNEGSKA (reference sequence). The CDR3 spans 15 residues.